The next 20 T cell receptor beta chains were all read from a single sample in a study of vaccination and CD4 T cells after COVID-19. Described treatment: roughly 10-day PBMC culture with coronavirus spike peptide pools or control peptides (ViraFEST assay). The antigens these receptors bind are not known. An Oncomine TCR Beta short-read assay was used to sequence the DNA from cultured CD4+ T cells. Using its own MiXCR run on the PCR reads, TCRdb lists one record per CDR3 protein. The sample records roughly 17,000 distinct CDR3 sequences, about three quarters being singletons. The sequenced material came from CD4+ T cells from blood, cultured in vitro. The origin of the receptors is a human donor who had recovered from COVID-19.

This clonotype was detected a few times. The rearrangement links TRBV20-1 to TRBJ1-6; D possibly corresponds to TRBD1 (5 bases). Germline lookup yields CDR1 DFQATT and CDR2 SNEGSKA (reference sequence). Trimming pared 3 bases from V and 5 bases from J, leaving 8 bases between. The CDR3 is 13 residues long. CDR3 coding DNA: TGCAGTGCTAGCGCCAGGGATAATTCACCCCTCCACTTT. Its translation: CSASARDNSPLHF.

The CDR3 nucleotides read TGTGCCACCAGTGGCGCAGGAGGCACAGATACGCAGTATTTT. It encodes CATSGAGGTDTQYF. This chain uses TRBV24-1 with TRBJ2-3; the D is unclear. Per germline, CDR1 KGHDR and CDR2 SFDVKD. V was cut by 5 bases and J by 1 base, with 9 bases left in between. The CDR3 has 14 residues.

J is TRBJ1-3 and V is TRBV20-1, with D perhaps TRBD1 (5 bases). The CDR3 sequence is 14 residues long. Germline V CDR1 and CDR2: DFQATT, SNEGSKA (reference sequence). The ends were cut back, 3 bases at V and 3 bases at J, with 12 bases in the middle. In DNA form, the CDR3 reads TGCAGTGCTAGGGTTCAGGGAGGTGGAAACACCATATATTTT. Amino acids: CSARVQGGGNTIYF.

The genes are TRBV6-2 or TRBV6-3 and TRBJ1-2; a weak D match, TRBD1 (5 bases). The CDR3 has 14 residues. CDR1 is MNHEY, CDR2 SVGEGT, per germline. V was shortened by 8 bases and J by 2 bases, with 15 bases between the two germline ends. CDR3 DNA sequence: TGTGCCAGCCTGAATCCAGGGTTGAACTATGGCTACACCTTC. It translates to CASLNPGLNYGYTF.

This chain links TRBV5-1 with TRBJ2-7, with 7 positions matching TRBD1. CDR1 is SGHRS, CDR2 YFSETQ, per germline. J lost 0 bases, V lost 7 bases, and 4 bases had no gene match. The CDR3 loop spans 13 amino acids. Here the CDR3 reads CASSTGSSYEQYF. CDR3 sequence (DNA): TGCGCCAGCTCGACAGGGAGCTCCTACGAGCAGTACTTC.

The chain combines TRBV2 with TRBJ2-7, with 13 bases matching TRBD2. V lost 6 bases to trimming and J lost 6 bases; unmatched junction nucleotides: 23. The length of the CDR3 is 20 residues. CDR1 SNHLY and CDR2 FYNNEI come from the germline V gene. The CDR3 sequence is CASRWTSGGTRSPTDFEQYF. The CDR3 coding sequence is TGTGCCAGCAGGTGGACTAGCGGGGGTACCAGATCGCCTACAGACTTCGAGCAGTACTTC.

The gene calls are TRBV7-8 and TRBJ1-1; no reliable D call. The CDR3 totals 15 residues. The germline V and J ends were trimmed by 5 bases and 1 base, with 14 bases remaining between them. Germline CDR1 reads SGHVS; CDR2 reads FQNEAQ. The CDR3, as DNA: TGTGCCAGCAGCCCACTGACCCAGACGAACACTGAAGCTTTCTTT. Amino acid sequence: CASSPLTQTNTEAFF.

The table lists this clonotype with a count of one. V gene TRBV27 combines with J gene TRBJ2-6; D unresolved. This CDR3 has 14 residues. Germline assignment: CDR1 MNHEY and CDR2 SMNVEV (reference sequence). With 2 bases removed from V and 4 bases from J, the gap between germline ends came to 6 bases. The CDR3 is CASSLRGGANVLTF. DNA of the CDR3: TGTGCCAGCAGTTTACGAGGCGGGGCCAACGTCCTGACTTTC. Based on the CDR3 plus reference TRBV27 and TRBJ2-6, the full variable domain is EAQVTQNPRYLITVTGKKLTVTCSQNMNHEYMSWYRQDPGLGLRQIYYSMNVEVTDKGDVPEGYKVSRKEKRNFPLILESPSPNQTSLYFCASSLRGGANVLTFGAGSRLTVL.

The chain joins TRBV7-2 to TRBJ1-6; 10 bases fit TRBD1. J was trimmed by 8 bases and V by 7 bases; bases with no gene match: 8. CDR1 and CDR2 (germline): SGHTA, FQGNSA. The CDR3 is 15 amino acids. CDR3 region: CASTPGTGDYSPLHF. CDR3 sequence (DNA): TGTGCCAGCACCCCTGGGACAGGGGATTATTCACCCCTCCACTTT. The full variable domain, in which reference TRBV7-2 and TRBJ1-6 provide the parts outside the CDR3, is GAGVSQSPSNKVTEKGKDVELRCDPISGHTALYWYRQSLGQGLEFLIYFQGNSAPDKSGLPSDRFSAERTGGSVSTLTIQRTQQEDSAVYLCASTPGTGDYSPLHFGNGTRLTVT.

The V gene is TRBV29-1, the J gene TRBJ1-1; D ambiguous. Between the trimmed V and J ends, which lost 4 bases and 1 base, there was a span of 10 bases. The CDR3 spans 13 residues. The V gene's germline CDR1 is SQVTM and CDR2 ANQGSEA. CDR3 DNA: TGCAGCGTTGCCAAGGACCCGAACACTGAAGCTTTCTTT. Protein product: CSVAKDPNTEAFF. The full variable domain, with the rest looked up from reference TRBV29-1 and TRBJ1-1, is SAVISQKPSRDICQRGTSLTIQCQVDSQVTMMFWYRQQPGQSLTLIATANQGSEATYESGFVIDKFPISRPNLTFSTLTVSNMSPEDSSIYLCSVAKDPNTEAFFGQGTRLTVV.

This clonotype appeared a single time. The CDR3 DNA reads TGTGCCAGCAGTGAAAGGTGGAGGGGACTAGGCCCCACAGATACGCAGTATTTT. Protein product: CASSERWRGLGPTDTQYF. J is TRBJ2-3 and V is TRBV2; TRBD2 matches at 8 bases. This CDR3 region has 18 residues. The V segment lost 2 bases and the J segment 2 bases; nucleotides outside the gene matches: 12. Looked up from germline, CDR1 is SNHLY and CDR2 is FYNNEI.

The V call is TRBV20-1, the J call TRBJ1-1, with 8 bases aligning to TRBD1. V lost 7 bases to trimming and J lost 1 base; unmatched junction nucleotides: 14. The germline CDR1 and CDR2 sequences are DFQATT and SNEGSKA (reference sequence). CDR3 length: 16 residues. CDR3 nucleotide sequence: TGCAGTGTCACCACCTCAGGGGGCCTTAGGAACACTGAAGCTTTCTTT. It codes for CSVTTSGGLRNTEAFF.

The CDR3, as DNA: TGCAGTGCTAGAGGCCCCCAAGGACAGGGCGGAAAGGAGACCCAGTACTTC. Translation gives CSARGPQGQGGKETQYF. V is TRBV20-1 and J is TRBJ2-5; 8 nucleotides align to TRBD1. From germline, CDR1 is DFQATT and CDR2 SNEGSKA (reference sequence). Trimming took 1 base from V and 5 from J; bases not matched to a gene: 15. The CDR3 sequence is 17 residues long.

The V gene is TRBV20-1, the J gene TRBJ2-3; TRBD2 aligns across 8 bases. V was clipped by 2 bases and J by 6 bases; unmatched bases: 4. The CDR3 is 13 residues long. Germline-derived CDR1 and CDR2 are DFQATT and SNEGSKA (reference sequence). In DNA form, the CDR3 reads TGCAGTGCTAGAAAACTAGCGGCGGATACGCAGTATTTT. It encodes CSARKLAADTQYF.

This sequence joins TRBV25-1 and TRBJ1-5; D might be TRBD1 (5 bases). Trimming took off 3 bases at V and 0 bases at J, with 12 bases between the two ends. The germline CDR1 and CDR2 sequences are MGHDK and SYGVNS. The CDR3 sequence is 16 residues long. CDR3 in DNA: TGTGCCAGCAGTGAGCGGGACTGGTATAGCAATCAGCCCCAGCATTTT. It yields the protein CASSERDWYSNQPQHF.

The rearrangement joins TRBV6-5 to TRBJ1-5; D gene uncertain. With 2 bases removed from V and 0 bases from J, the gap between germline ends came to 5 bases. The CDR3 totals 14 residues. Germline CDR1 reads MNHEY; CDR2 reads SVGAGI. For the CDR3, the DNA is TGTGCCAGCAGTTACGCGGATAGCAATCAGCCCCAGCATTTT. Translation gives CASSYADSNQPQHF.

The V gene is TRBV12-3 or TRBV12-4, the J gene TRBJ1-1, with D possibly being TRBD1 (6 bases). There are 13 residues in the CDR3. Trimming took 10 bases from V and 4 from J, leaving 16 bases between them. The CDR3 DNA follows: TGTGCCAACCGACAGGCCCGGGGCACTGAAGCTTTCTTT. Translated: CANRQARGTEAFF.

The gene calls are TRBV6-1 and TRBJ1-4; no clear D. The CDR3 is 13 amino acids. V dropped 10 bases and J dropped 8 bases, with 17 bases sitting between them. Germline CDR1 MNHNS, CDR2 SASEGT. The CDR3 is CATSPSTREKLFF. In nucleotides, the CDR3 is TGTGCCACCAGCCCGTCAACGAGGGAAAAACTGTTTTTT.

This clonotype was observed a few times. J is TRBJ1-5 and V is TRBV6-1; no definite D call. Trimming took 6 bases from V and 2 from J, leaving 11 bases between them. CDR1 and CDR2 from the germline V gene are MNHNS and SASEGT. This CDR3 contains 14 residues. The CDR3 loop reads CASSRGGGNQPQHF. The CDR3 nucleotides read TGTGCCAGCAGCCGCGGCGGGGGCAATCAGCCCCAGCATTTT.

CDR3 DNA sequence: TGTGCCAGCAGCTTTCCTTCAATAGGGGGGATTGAAGCTTTCTTT. As protein: CASSFPSIGGIEAFF. The chain combines TRBV7-2 with TRBJ1-1; a weak D match, TRBD1 (6 bases). This CDR3 is 15 amino acids long. Trimming stripped 3 bases from V and 7 bases from J, with 18 bases between. Germline V gene sequence: CDR1 SGHTA, CDR2 FQGNSA.